This T cell receptor beta chain was identified in a study of human T cells and chemical hapten exposure. Note on this clonotype: What it binds is not known.

The germline V gene has CDR1 SQVTM and CDR2 ANQGSEA. Trimming at V came to 4 bases and at J to 5 bases, leaving 13 bases not matched to a gene. The CDR3 has 17 residues. As for time point: patch test 3, about 24 weeks after DPC sensitization. Treatment indicated: therapeutic diphenylcyclopropenone sensitization with weekly scalp DPC. TCRdb ran MiXCR on the RACE reads and lists one entry per CDR3 protein. The table records roughly 150,000 distinct CDR3 sequences, approximately 30% of them present only once. The study, taken as a whole, reports: With regard to DPC sensitization, TCRs above 1 in 1000 frequency did not change.

The material was whole blood, obtained in connection with sensitization to the hapten diphenylcyclopropenone (DPC). This chain uses TRBV29-1 with TRBJ2-1; 11 bases line up with TRBD2. This sequence was found in a woman aged 18-29 years with alopecia areata. Some clones in this sample may be carry-over from other donors' samples. The CDR3 DNA reads as TGCAGCGTTGCCGGAGGTCTTGTGACTAGCGGGAACAATGAGCAGTTCTTC. Residues: CSVAGGLVTSGNNEQFF.